This record covers a single T cell receptor beta chain. Only in-frame clones appear in the TCRdb table, and some are missing; sequencing was by immunoSEQ multiplex PCR. This sample has about 81,000 clones, with about 94% found just once. Trimming pared 8 bases from V and 5 bases from J, leaving 13 bases between. The CDR3 runs to 13 residues. The germline CDR1 and CDR2 sequences are MRHNA and SNTAGT. These data originate in a study of T cell changes during pregnancy in multiple sclerosis. This chain joins TRBV6-4 and TRBJ1-5; TRBD1 might be the D (6 bases). The sample consisted of peripheral blood, taken in the third trimester of pregnancy. The source of this sequence is a female donor with multiple sclerosis, enrolled in a pregnancy study. CDR3 nucleotides: TGTGCCAGCCCCACAGGGAACCATCAGCCCCAGCATTTT. Translated: CASPTGNHQPQHF.